These 14 T cell receptor beta chains were sequenced from one sample in a study of T-cell reconstitution after alpha-beta-depleted transplantation in children. Library preparation (for TCRbeta) was performed with unique molecular identifiers. MiXCR, run by TCRdb on the PCR reads, gives a single entry per CDR3 protein. The repertoire has 440,000 or so distinct CDR3 sequences, approximately 10% of them found once; the top ten carry about 5%. The sequencing here drew on PBMCs from the stem cell graft donor, taken from the stem cell graft. The receptors derive from a human donor who donated a stem cell graft to a child with acute myeloid leukemia.

This clonotype was recorded many times. The chain has TRBV5-6 and TRBJ2-3; D perhaps matches TRBD2 (6 bases). V shed 6 bases and J shed 2 bases, with 10 bases lying between them. The CDR3 has 13 amino acids. Looked up from germline, CDR1 is SGHDT and CDR2 is YYEEEE. The CDR3: CASNEDYTDTQYF. DNA of the CDR3: TGTGCCAGCAACGAGGACTACACAGATACGCAGTATTTT.

The table lists this clonotype with a count of one. This chain joins TRBV12-3 or TRBV12-4 and TRBJ1-6, with 10 bases matching TRBD1. V lost 5 bases and J lost 8; bases outside the gene matches: 9. This CDR3 has 16 residues. The CDR3 nucleotides are TGTGCCAGCAGTCCGGGACAGGGGCTCGGTTATTCACCCCTCCACTTT. Its translation: CASSPGQGLGYSPLHF.

V and J are TRBV12-5 and TRBJ2-6, with 12 bases identical to TRBD1. V lost 1 base, J lost 3 bases, and 10 bases stayed unmatched. The CDR3 loop spans 20 amino acids. Germline V gene data show CDR1 as LGHNT and CDR2 as FRNRAP. The CDR3 here is CASGLEPSGTGGYGANVLTF. The CDR3 DNA reads TGTGCTAGTGGTTTGGAACCGTCTGGGACAGGGGGCTATGGGGCCAACGTCCTGACTTTC.

There are many counts of this clonotype. The rearrangement uses TRBV2 and TRBJ2-4, with no clear D. Trimming removed 0 bases at V and 0 bases at J, with 15 bases between. Germline assignment: CDR1 SNHLY and CDR2 FYNNEI. The CDR3 spans 18 residues. In nucleotides, the CDR3 is TGTGCCAGCAGTGAAGCGCTTCTTTCTGCTCTAGCCAAAAACATTCAGTACTTC. It translates to CASSEALLSALAKNIQYF.

This clonotype has at least ten counts. The chain recombines TRBV10-3 with TRBJ2-7; 13 nucleotides align to TRBD2. The V and J ends lost 7 bases and 5 bases, in that order; junction bases with no gene match: 5. Germline CDR1 reads ENHRY; CDR2 reads SYGVKD. The CDR3 consists of 14 residues. Here the CDR3 DNA reads TGTGCCATCACTCCTGGACTAGCGGGAGACGAGCAGTACTTC. Its protein product is CAITPGLAGDEQYF.

This clonotype was observed many times. The chain joins TRBV28 to TRBJ2-2; 8 bases fit TRBD1. Germline lookup yields CDR1 MDHEN and CDR2 SYDVKM. The CDR3 spans 14 residues. V was pared by 8 bases and J by 5 bases, with 7 bases of the junction left unmatched. The CDR3 region is CASGEDRVTGELFF. The CDR3 DNA sequence: TGTGCCAGCGGGGAGGACAGGGTAACCGGGGAGCTGTTTTTT.

This clonotype showed up just a few times. This chain joins TRBV5-1 and TRBJ1-1, with 9 bases matching TRBD1. V gave up 3 bases and J gave up 4 bases; unmatched junction bases: 10. The CDR3 loop spans 16 amino acids. The V gene's germline CDR1 is SGHRS and CDR2 YFSETQ. The CDR3 region has the DNA TGCGCCAGCAGCTCCCAACAGGGGGCTAGGGGCACTGAAGCTTTCTTT. Its protein is CASSSQQGARGTEAFF.

This clonotype was seen once. A much more abundant neighbour one base away suggests this may be a read error. The chain carries TRBV27 and TRBJ2-4, with 10 nucleotides matching TRBD1. Germline-derived CDR1 and CDR2 are MNHEY and SMNVEV (reference sequence). This CDR3 comprises 17 residues. The CDR3 coding sequence is TGTGCCAGCAGTTCTCGGACAGGGGGGAAGGCCAAAAACGTTCAGTACTTC. Translation gives CASSSRTGGKAKNVQYF.

This clonotype was counted a few times. The gene calls are TRBV29-1 and TRBJ2-1; either TRBD1 or TRBD2 may fit D (5 bases each). CDR3 size: 15 residues. Germline values: CDR1 SQVTM, CDR2 ANQGSEA. The germline V and J ends were trimmed by 0 bases and 8 bases, with 17 bases remaining between them. This CDR3 reads CSVEEWVGGLDEQFF. The CDR3, as DNA: TGCAGCGTTGAAGAGTGGGTTGGGGGTTTGGATGAGCAGTTCTTC.

This chain links TRBV10-3 with TRBJ2-6, with a tentative D call TRBD1 (6 bases). This CDR3 is 17 amino acids long. Looked up from germline, CDR1 is ENHRY and CDR2 is SYGVKD. The ends were cut back, 4 bases at V and 0 bases at J, with 13 bases in the middle. The CDR3 sequence: CAISATGSSSGANVLTF. DNA of the CDR3: TGTGCCATCAGTGCGACAGGTTCCAGCTCTGGGGCCAACGTCCTGACTTTC.

V and J are TRBV25-1 and TRBJ1-5; TRBD1 aligns across 8 bases. Germline-derived CDR1 and CDR2 are MGHDK and SYGVNS. The CDR3 has 16 amino acids. The J segment lost 5 bases and the V segment lost 2 bases, leaving 8 bases of the junction unmatched. CDR3 in DNA: TGTGCCAGCAGTGAAAACCACGGGACAGGTGATCAGCCCCAGCATTTT. The encoded protein is CASSENHGTGDQPQHF.

This clonotype was counted ten times or more. The gene calls are TRBV7-2 and TRBJ1-2, with 7 bases matching TRBD1. After removal of 6 bases from V and 7 bases from J, the junction contained 23 bases not matched to a gene. Germline V gives CDR1 SGHTA, CDR2 FQGNSA. The CDR3 extends over 18 amino acids. CDR3 sequence reads: CASSPARLRDSLNGGYTF. The DNA of the CDR3 is TGTGCCAGCAGTCCAGCCAGGTTACGGGACAGCCTCAACGGTGGCTACACCTTC.

This clonotype occurred a few times. The chain employs TRBV20-1 and TRBJ1-5; D perhaps matches TRBD1 (6 bases). CDR3 length equals 13 residues. Trimming shortened V by 6 bases and J by 2 bases, and 11 bases separated the two germline ends. Germline CDR1 reads DFQATT; CDR2 reads SNEGSKA (reference sequence). This CDR3 reads CSASRQGNQPQHF. CDR3 sequence (DNA): TGCAGTGCGAGTAGACAGGGCAATCAGCCCCAGCATTTT.

This clonotype occurred a few times. J is TRBJ2-3 and V is TRBV20-1; 11 positions match TRBD2. CDR3 size: 14 residues. Trimming took 3 bases from V and 4 from J; bases not matched to a gene: 3. Germline V gene lookup returns CDR1 DFQATT and CDR2 SNEGSKA (reference sequence). The DNA for the CDR3 is TGCAGTGCTAGTCCTAGCGGGAGGTCAGATACGCAGTATTTT. Amino acids: CSASPSGRSDTQYF.